Listed below are T cell receptor beta chains from one sample, sequenced in a study of CD4 T cells in relation to SARS-CoV-2 and coronaviruses. Libraries were prepared by immunoSEQ multiplex PCR; TCRdb keeps only in-frame clonotypes and omits some of them. Of 50,000 to 70,000 clones in the sample, 92% were seen once. What was sequenced was naive CD4+ T cells from PBMCs. The source is an adult with COVID-19. The CDR3 runs from the conserved cysteine through the conserved F or W. A D gene is named only where the DNA matches it firmly. A row's size may be missing; if present it is once, few, many or a size class.

d_gene	v_gene	j_gene	abundance	CDR3nt	CDR3aa
-	TRBV7-9	TRBJ2-2	-	TGTGCCAGCAGCTCTTCACATCCTGGACGTCCCGGGGAGCTGTTTTTT	CASSSSHPGRPGELFF
-	TRBV27	TRBJ1-2	-	TGTGCCAGCAGTCCCTTGGACTACTATGGCTACACCTTC	CASSPLDYYGYTF
TRBD1	TRBV5-6	TRBJ2-7	-	TGTGCCAGCAACCGGGACAGGGCTCACTACGAGCAGTACTTC	CASNRDRAHYEQYF
TRBD1	TRBV6-5	TRBJ1-1	-	TGTGCCAGCAGGGATCACAGGGGGATGAACACTGAAGCTTTCTTT	CASRDHRGMNTEAFF
-	TRBV27	TRBJ2-5	-	TGTGCCAGCAGTTTAACCGGGGCGAACCGAGAGACCCAGTACTTC	CASSLTGANRETQYF
-	TRBV30	TRBJ2-4	-	TGTGCCTGGAGTAGGGGGGTGGGCAAAAACATTCAGTACTTC	CAWSRGVGKNIQYF
-	TRBV5-1	TRBJ2-7	once	TGCGCCAGCAGCTTGGGGCGGTACTACGAGCAGTACTTC	CASSLGRYYEQYF
TRBD2	TRBV7-9	TRBJ2-1	-	TGTGCCAGCAGCCGTACGTTGGGGAGGGACAATGAGCAGTTCTTC	CASSRTLGRDNEQFF
TRBD1	TRBV7-2	TRBJ1-4	-	TGTGCCAGCAGCCCCGACCGGGACAGAGCTCTCAATGAAAAACTGTTTTTT	CASSPDRDRALNEKLFF
TRBD2	TRBV9	TRBJ2-5	-	TGTGCCAGCAGCGTAGGTCCAGCGGGAGAGGAGACCCAGTACTTC	CASSVGPAGEETQYF